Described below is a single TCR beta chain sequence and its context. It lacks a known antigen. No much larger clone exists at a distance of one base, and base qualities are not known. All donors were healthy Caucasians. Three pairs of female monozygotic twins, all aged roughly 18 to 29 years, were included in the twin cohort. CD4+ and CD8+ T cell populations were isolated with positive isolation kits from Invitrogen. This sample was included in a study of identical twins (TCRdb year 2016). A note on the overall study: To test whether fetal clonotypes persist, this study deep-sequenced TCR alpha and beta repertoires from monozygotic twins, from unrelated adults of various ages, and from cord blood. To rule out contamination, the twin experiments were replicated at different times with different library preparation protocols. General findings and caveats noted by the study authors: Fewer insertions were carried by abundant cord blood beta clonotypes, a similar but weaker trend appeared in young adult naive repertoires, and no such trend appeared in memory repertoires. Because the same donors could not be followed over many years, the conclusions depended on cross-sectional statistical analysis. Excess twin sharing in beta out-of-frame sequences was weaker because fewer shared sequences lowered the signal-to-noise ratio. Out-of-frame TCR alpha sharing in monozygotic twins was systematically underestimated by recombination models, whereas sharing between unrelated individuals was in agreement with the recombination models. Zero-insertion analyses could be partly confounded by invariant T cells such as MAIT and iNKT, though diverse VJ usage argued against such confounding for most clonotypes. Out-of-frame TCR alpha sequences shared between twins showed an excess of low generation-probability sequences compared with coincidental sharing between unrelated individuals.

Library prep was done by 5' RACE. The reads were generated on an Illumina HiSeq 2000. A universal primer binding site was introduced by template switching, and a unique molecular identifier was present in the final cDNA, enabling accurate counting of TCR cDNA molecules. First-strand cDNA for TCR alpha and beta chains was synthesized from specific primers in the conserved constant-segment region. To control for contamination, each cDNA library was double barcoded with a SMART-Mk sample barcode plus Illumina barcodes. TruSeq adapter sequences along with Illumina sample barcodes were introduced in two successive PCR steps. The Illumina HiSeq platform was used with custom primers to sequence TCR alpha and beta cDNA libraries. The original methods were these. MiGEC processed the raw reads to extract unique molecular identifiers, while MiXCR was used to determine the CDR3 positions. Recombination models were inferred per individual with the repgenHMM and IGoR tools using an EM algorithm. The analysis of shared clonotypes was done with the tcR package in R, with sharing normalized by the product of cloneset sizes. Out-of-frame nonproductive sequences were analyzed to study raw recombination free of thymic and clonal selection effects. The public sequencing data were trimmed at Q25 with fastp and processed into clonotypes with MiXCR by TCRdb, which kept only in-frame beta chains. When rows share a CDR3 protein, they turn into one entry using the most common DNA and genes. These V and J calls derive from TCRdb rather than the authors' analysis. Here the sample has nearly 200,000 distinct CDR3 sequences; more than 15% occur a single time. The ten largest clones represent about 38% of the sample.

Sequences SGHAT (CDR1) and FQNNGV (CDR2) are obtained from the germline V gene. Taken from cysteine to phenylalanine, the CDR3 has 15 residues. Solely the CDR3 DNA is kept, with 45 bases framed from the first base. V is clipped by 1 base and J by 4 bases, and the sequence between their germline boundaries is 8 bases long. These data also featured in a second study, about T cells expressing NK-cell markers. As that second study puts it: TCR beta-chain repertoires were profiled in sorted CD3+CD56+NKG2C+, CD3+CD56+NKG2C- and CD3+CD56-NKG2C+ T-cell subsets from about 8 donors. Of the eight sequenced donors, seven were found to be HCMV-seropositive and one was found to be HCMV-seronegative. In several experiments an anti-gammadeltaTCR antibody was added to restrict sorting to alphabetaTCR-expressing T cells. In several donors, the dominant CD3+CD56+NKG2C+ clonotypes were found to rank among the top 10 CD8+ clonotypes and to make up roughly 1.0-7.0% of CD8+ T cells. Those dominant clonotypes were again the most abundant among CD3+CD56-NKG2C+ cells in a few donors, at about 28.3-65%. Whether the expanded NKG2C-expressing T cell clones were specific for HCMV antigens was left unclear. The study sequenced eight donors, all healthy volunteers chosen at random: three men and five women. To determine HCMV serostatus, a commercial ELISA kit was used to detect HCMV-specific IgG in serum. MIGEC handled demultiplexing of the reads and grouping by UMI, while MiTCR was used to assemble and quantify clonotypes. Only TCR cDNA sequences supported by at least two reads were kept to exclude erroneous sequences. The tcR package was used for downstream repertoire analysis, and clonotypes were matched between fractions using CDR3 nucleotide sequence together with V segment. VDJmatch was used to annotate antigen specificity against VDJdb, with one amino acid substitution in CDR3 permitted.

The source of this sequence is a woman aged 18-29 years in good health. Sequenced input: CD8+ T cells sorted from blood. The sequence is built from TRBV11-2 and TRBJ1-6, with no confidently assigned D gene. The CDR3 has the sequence CASSLVISYNSPLHF. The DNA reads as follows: TGTGCCAGCAGCTTAGTTATATCTTATAATTCACCCCTCCACTTT.